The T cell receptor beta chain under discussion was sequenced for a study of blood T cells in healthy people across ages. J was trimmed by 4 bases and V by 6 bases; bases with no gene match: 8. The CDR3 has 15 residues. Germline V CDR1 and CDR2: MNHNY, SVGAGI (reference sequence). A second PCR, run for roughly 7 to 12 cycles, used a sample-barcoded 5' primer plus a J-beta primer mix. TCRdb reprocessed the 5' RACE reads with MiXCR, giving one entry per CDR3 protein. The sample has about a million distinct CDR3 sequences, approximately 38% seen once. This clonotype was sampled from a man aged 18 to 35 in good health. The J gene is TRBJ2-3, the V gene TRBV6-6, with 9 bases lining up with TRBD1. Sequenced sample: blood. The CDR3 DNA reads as TGTGCCAGCAGGGGGGTGGGACAGGGTGCAGATACGCAGTATTTT. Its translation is CASRGVGQGADTQYF.